This T cell receptor (beta chain) was found in a study of shared clonotypes between healthy human individuals. Tens of thousands of T cell genomes (about 210 ng DNA) went into each sorted-subset replicate. TCRdb's table, derived via immunoSEQ multiplex PCR, lists solely in-frame clones and lacks some. This table holds roughly 1.4 million clones, approximately 98.5% found once. This clone was found once. Its antigen remains unknown. From germline, CDR1 is MGHDK and CDR2 SYGVNS. The V and J ends lost 8 bases and 4 bases respectively, with 14 bases between them. The CDR3 runs 14 residues. Notes on the study in general: Sorted-subset sequencing was shown by rarefaction to be incomplete despite large depth. Compared with clonotypes that all four donors shared, non-shared clonotypes had lower generation probabilities.

This TCR was recovered from a man aged 30 to 39 in good health. Sequenced: naive CD4+ T cells sorted from blood. Subset meaning: CD45RA+ positively selected. The chain links TRBV25-1 to TRBJ1-4, with D unclear. The DNA for the CDR3 is TGTGCCAGCGGGGAAGGAAGATTTAATGAAAAACTGTTTTTT. Protein: CASGEGRFNEKLFF.